A single sample is the source of the 29 T cell receptor beta chains below, sequenced in a study of Ad26.COV2.S vaccination and SARS-CoV-2 variants. Treatment denoted: 19 received Ad26.COV2.S at low or high dose, single or two shots; about 5 received placebo; per-sample allocation not given. At day 63 after the first vaccine or placebo injection, samples were drawn. Clones were read by immunoSEQ multiplex PCR, and TCRdb kept only the in-frame ones, dropping some. The sample records around 310,000 clones, 90% being singletons. Sequenced material: peripheral blood, taken in a trial of Ad26.COV2.S vaccine versus placebo. The receptors originated from a person between 18 and 65 years old who received the Ad26.COV2.S COVID-19 vaccine or a placebo.

The chain employs TRBV4-1 and TRBJ1-4; 10 bases line up with TRBD1. Germline V lookup: CDR1 MGHRA, CDR2 YSYEKL. This CDR3 is built from 15 residues. V was pared by 2 bases and J by 9 bases, with 6 bases of the junction left unmatched. CDR3 in amino acids: CASSQPRDRGQKLFF. DNA for the CDR3: TGCGCCAGCAGCCAACCCCGGGACAGGGGCCAAAAACTGTTTTTT.

The gene calls are TRBV6-5 and TRBJ1-2; 12 bases align to TRBD1. The CDR3 loop spans 14 amino acids. The ends lost 6 bases at V and 4 bases at J; junction bases unmatched: 3. Germline CDR1 reads MNHEY; CDR2 reads SVGAGI. Here the CDR3 DNA reads TGTGCCAGCAGAGGGGACAGGGGGCTCTATGGCTACACCTTC. It is translated as CASRGDRGLYGYTF.

The chain couples TRBV18 to TRBJ1-2; D unclear. Trimming took 4 bases from V and 4 from J, leaving 10 bases between them. The CDR3 spans 13 residues. Germline CDR1 is KGHSH and CDR2 is LQKENI. The chain's CDR3 is CASSQGSGYGYTF. Here the CDR3 DNA reads TGTGCCAGCTCACAGGGATCTGGCTATGGCTACACCTTC.

The rearrangement links TRBV19 to TRBJ1-1, with TRBD1 matching over 11 bases. The CDR3 runs to 10 residues. In germline, CDR1 is LNHDA, CDR2 SQIVND (reference sequence). With 8 bases clipped from V and 11 bases from J, the junction kept 1 base outside the gene matches. The CDR3 region has the DNA TGTGCCAGTGGGGACAGGGGGGCTTTCTTT. Translated, it gives CASGDRGAFF.

This chain connects TRBV19 to TRBJ1-4, with D possibly matching TRBD1 (6 bases). CDR1 LNHDA and CDR2 SQIVND come from the germline V gene (reference sequence). The CDR3 spans 16 residues. The germline V and J ends were trimmed by 3 bases and 7 bases, with 18 bases remaining between them. For the CDR3, the DNA is TGTGCCAGTAGTATTTGGGGGCAGAGTCGCGCTGAAAAACTGTTTTTT. Residues: CASSIWGQSRAEKLFF.

In its sample, this clone was seen once. The CDR3 is CASSTDRAHEQYV. In nucleotides, the CDR3 is TGTGCCAGCAGTACCGACAGGGCCCACGAGCAGTACGTC. The rearrangement joins TRBV28 to TRBJ2-7, with 7 positions matching TRBD1. The trim removed 5 bases at V and 5 bases at J, leaving 6 bases unmatched. CDR3 length: 13 amino acids. Germline-derived CDR1 and CDR2 are MDHEN and SYDVKM.

The CDR3 nucleotides read TGCAGCGTTGAAGATGGCTACACCTTC. It specifies CSVEDGYTF. The chain links TRBV29-1 to TRBJ1-2; no firm D call. The length of the CDR3 is 9 residues. The germline V gene encodes CDR1 SQVTM and CDR2 ANQGSEA. V was pared by 0 bases and J by 7 bases, with 0 bases between. The full variable domain, completed using reference TRBV29-1 and TRBJ1-2, is SAVISQKPSRDICQRGTSLTIQCQVDSQVTMMFWYRQQPGQSLTLIATANQGSEATYESGFVIDKFPISRPNLTFSTLTVSNMSPEDSSIYLCSVEDGYTFGSGTRLTVV.

The chain uses TRBV4-3 and TRBJ1-1, with no clear D. There are 13 residues in the CDR3. Germline V gene lookup returns CDR1 LGHNA and CDR2 YSLEER. V was clipped by 1 base and J by 2 bases, with 5 bases between them. The CDR3 DNA is TGCGCCAGCAGCCAAGTAGCTAACACTGAAGCTTTCTTT. Its protein is CASSQVANTEAFF.

CDR3 coding DNA: TGTGCCAGCAGCCACTCTTATAGGACGGGGGAGATGGAACTGTTTTTT. This codes for CASSHSYRTGEMELFF. The J gene is TRBJ1-4, the V gene TRBV7-9; weak D call: TRBD1 (5 bases). CDR1 and CDR2 (germline): SEHNR, FQNEAQ (reference sequence). Trimming removed 5 bases at V and 12 bases at J, with 25 bases between. This CDR3 contains 16 residues.

The J gene is TRBJ1-3, the V gene TRBV7-9; TRBD1 matches 10 bases. The junction had 7 bases not matched to a gene; V was cut back by 1 base and J by 1 base. CDR3 length equals 18 residues. Germline V lookup: CDR1 SEHNR, CDR2 FQNEAQ (reference sequence). In DNA form, the CDR3 reads TGTGCCAGCAGCTTAGGGGACAGGGGACGGGTATCTGGAAACACCATATATTTT. Its protein is CASSLGDRGRVSGNTIYF.

CDR3 nucleotide sequence: TGTGCCAGCAGCACCCGACGGGGCCGTGGCTCCTACAATGAGCAGTTCTTC. It is translated as CASSTRRGRGSYNEQFF. This sequence joins TRBV21-1 and TRBJ2-1. TRBV21-1 corresponds to a pseudogene. The CDR3 loop spans 17 amino acids.

The chain uses TRBV28 and TRBJ2-1; D might be TRBD1 (6 bases). V shed 0 bases and J shed 5 bases, with 11 bases lying between them. The germline V gene encodes CDR1 MDHEN and CDR2 SYDVKM. This CDR3 is built from 15 residues. The CDR3 reads CASSLWGAVNNEQFF. The CDR3 DNA is TGTGCCAGCAGTTTATGGGGGGCAGTTAACAATGAGCAGTTCTTC.

The chain recombines TRBV7-2 with TRBJ2-6; perhaps TRBD2 as D (6 bases). V dropped 4 bases and J dropped 0 bases, with 16 bases sitting between them. The CDR3 consists of 18 residues. Germline V lookup: CDR1 SGHTA, CDR2 FQGNSA. The CDR3 region has the DNA TGTGCCAGCAGCTCCCGGGGGTACCTAAGCTCTGGGGCCAACGTCCTGACTTTC. Translation: CASSSRGYLSSGANVLTF.

This chain links TRBV3-1 (or the pseudogene TRBV3-2) with TRBJ1-2; TRBD1 matches at 7 bases. Germline trimming cut 5 bases from V and 0 bases from J; bases unmatched to any gene: 3. The CDR3 contains 14 residues. Germline loops: CDR1 LGHDT, CDR2 YNNKEL (reference sequence). CDR3 residues: CASSYRGSNYGYTF. The CDR3 nucleotides read TGTGCCAGCAGCTACAGGGGCTCTAACTATGGCTACACCTTC.

The chain is built from TRBV7-9 and TRBJ2-2; the D is unclear. From germline, CDR1 is SEHNR and CDR2 FQNEAQ (reference sequence). CDR3 size: 13 residues. The V gene lost 5 bases and the J gene lost 3 bases, with 7 bases spanning the gap. Here the CDR3 DNA reads TGTGCCAGCAGCCTCGACGACACCGGGGAGCTGTTTTTT. Translating gives CASSLDDTGELFF.

The chain joins TRBV30 to TRBJ2-2, with D uncertain. The V end lost 0 bases, the J end lost 3 bases, and 11 bases lay between the germline ends. Per germline, CDR1 GTSNPN and CDR2 SVGIG (reference sequence). The CDR3 contains 15 residues. The CDR3 reads CAWSVSPSYTGELFF. CDR3 nucleotides: TGTGCCTGGAGTGTTTCTCCCTCTTACACCGGGGAGCTGTTTTTT.

This sequence joins TRBV25-1 and TRBJ1-2, with 11 bases aligning to TRBD1. CDR1 MGHDK and CDR2 SYGVNS come from the germline V gene. V lost 3 bases and J lost 6; bases outside the gene matches: 12. This CDR3 has 17 amino acids. DNA of the CDR3: TGTGCCAGCAGTGACATAACAAGGACAGGGGGCATGAATGGCTACACCTTC. Translated, it gives CASSDITRTGGMNGYTF.

This CDR3 reads CASSSIRGANTLAGNTIYF. In DNA form, the CDR3 reads TGTGCCAGTAGTTCCATCAGAGGGGCAAACACGCTTGCTGGAAACACCATATATTTT. The chain couples TRBV19 to TRBJ1-3, with D possibly being TRBD1 (5 bases). V was pared by 5 bases and J by 2 bases, with 25 bases between. The CDR3 has 19 amino acids. Germline CDR1 LNHDA, CDR2 SQIVND (reference sequence). Filled out from reference TRBV19 and TRBJ1-3, the complete variable domain reads DGGITQSPKYLFRKEGQNVTLSCEQNLNHDAMYWYRQDPGQGLRLIYYSQIVNDFQKGDIAEGYSVSREKKESFPLTVTSAQKNPTAFYLCASSSIRGANTLAGNTIYFGEGSWLTVV.

V and J are TRBV7-2 and TRBJ2-3; TRBD2 might be the D (5 bases). The germline V gene has CDR1 SGHTA and CDR2 FQGNSA. V was cut by 6 bases and J by 4 bases, with 17 bases left in between. The CDR3 is 15 amino acids. CDR3 DNA sequence: TGTGCCAGCAGTTCATTTCGGGGAATCGCAGATACGCAGTATTTT. This translates into CASSSFRGIADTQYF.

V usage is TRBV5-1 and J usage is TRBJ2-3; TRBD2 is a possible D gene (5 bases). Trimming removed 0 bases at V and 5 bases at J, with 10 bases between. In germline, CDR1 is SGHRS, CDR2 YFSETQ. This CDR3 comprises 14 residues. The CDR3 DNA follows: TGCGCCAGCAGCTTGGCCGGGAACCGAGATACGCAGTATTTT. It encodes CASSLAGNRDTQYF.

The J gene is TRBJ1-3, the V gene TRBV2; D call uncertain. V lost 8 bases and J lost 0, with 5 bases in between. Germline loops: CDR1 SNHLY, CDR2 FYNNEI. CDR3 length: 12 amino acids. The CDR3 loop reads CASGGSGNTIYF. Written as DNA, the CDR3 is TGTGCCAGCGGAGGCTCTGGAAACACCATATATTTT.

This chain joins TRBV12-3 or TRBV12-4 and TRBJ1-5; D uncertain. The CDR3 loop spans 13 amino acids. Trimming removed 7 bases from V and 3 bases from J, with 10 bases in between. The CDR3 DNA reads TGTGCCAGCACTCCGGGTCCCAATCAGCCCCAGCATTTT. This codes for CASTPGPNQPQHF.

The chain uses TRBV28 and TRBJ1-5, with TRBD1 identical over 9 bases. Germline lookup yields CDR1 MDHEN and CDR2 SYDVKM. Trimming removed 6 bases from V and 5 bases from J; junction bases left unmatched: 5. The CDR3 covers 14 residues. CDR3 residues: CASSLGTGYQPQHF. For the CDR3, the DNA is TGTGCCAGCAGCCTCGGGACAGGGTATCAGCCCCAGCATTTT.

The V call is TRBV2, the J call TRBJ1-1; perhaps TRBD1 as D (6 bases). The CDR3 spans 14 residues. Germline lookup yields CDR1 SNHLY and CDR2 FYNNEI. V was pared by 6 bases and J by 1 base, with 12 bases between. CDR3 region: CASRGGQQNTEAFF. DNA of the CDR3: TGTGCCAGCAGGGGGGGACAACAGAACACTGAAGCTTTCTTT.

This clone was seen a single time. The genes are TRBV3-1 (or the pseudogene TRBV3-2) and TRBJ1-5; D remains unclear. The V gene's germline CDR1 is LGHDT and CDR2 YNNKEL (reference sequence). Trimming pared 4 bases from V and 9 bases from J, leaving 13 bases between. This CDR3 region has 13 residues. The CDR3 loop reads CASSPRSHGPQHF. The CDR3 coding sequence is TGTGCCAGCAGCCCCCGCTCACATGGGCCCCAGCATTTT.

J is TRBJ1-5 and V is TRBV6-2 or TRBV6-3; D uncertain. The CDR3 consists of 13 residues. Germline loops: CDR1 MNHEY, CDR2 SVGEGT. V was shortened by 0 bases and J by 10 bases, with 10 bases between the two germline ends. The CDR3 bases are TGTGCCAGCAGTTACTCGGAGGCGGAACCCCAGCATTTT. Its protein product is CASSYSEAEPQHF.

Points on this clone: The same CDR3 also results from other DNA sequences found in this sample. This chain connects TRBV27 to TRBJ2-5; D gene uncertain. The V end was cut by 3 bases, the J end by 4 bases, with 3 bases between. Germline loops: CDR1 MNHEY, CDR2 SMNVEV (reference sequence). CDR3 length equals 11 residues. The CDR3 DNA reads as TGTGCCAGCAGTTTGGGAGAGACCCAGTACTTC. Amino acids: CASSLGETQYF.

This clone was counted between two and nine times. This chain links TRBV7-2 with TRBJ1-6; D possibly corresponds to TRBD1 (5 bases). The germline gives CDR1 SGHTA, CDR2 FQGNSA. This CDR3 is 19 amino acids long. V was pared by 5 bases and J by 3 bases, with 23 bases between. Written as DNA, the CDR3 is TGTGCCAGCAGCCCGGACGTAGTTCGGGGGAGCGGCTATAATTCACCCCTCCACTTT. This translates into CASSPDVVRGSGYNSPLHF.

V gene TRBV6-6 combines with J gene TRBJ1-4, with D uncertain. This CDR3 comprises 14 residues. V lost 8 bases to trimming and J lost 4 bases, with 14 bases between them. CDR1 MNHNY and CDR2 SVGAGI come from the germline V gene (reference sequence). In DNA form, the CDR3 reads TGTGCCAGCCGCCCGTTGCTCTATAATGAAAAACTGTTTTTT. It encodes CASRPLLYNEKLFF.